This T cell receptor beta chain was recovered during a study of tumor and adjacent non-tumor tissue in lung cancer. As for the study in general: Each sample yielded around 4.2 million productive TCRbeta reads on average. General observations from the study: Normal lung showed higher cumulative top 100 clone frequency than tumor. TCR diversity was significantly greater in tumor than normal lung tissue.

TCRbeta libraries were built with three rounds of nested PCR, modified from ARM-PCR. TCRdb reanalysed the multiplex PCR reads using MiXCR and keeps one entry per CDR3 protein. This table holds about 98,000 distinct CDR3 sequences, 80% found once. V lost 7 bases and J lost 3, with 14 bases in between. The CDR3 length is 14 residues. CDR1 LNHDA and CDR2 SQIVND come from the germline V gene (reference sequence). As to this clonotype: Its antigen is still unknown. Since a much larger clone is just one base distant, this may be a read error.

This sample's RNA came from whole unsorted tissue. Distant lung tissue was collected more than 3 cm away from the tumor edge. Chemotherapy-naive patients with new lung cancer underwent thoracic surgery in China, August–November 2014. The sequencing input was distant non-tumor lung tissue. The chain recombines TRBV19 with TRBJ2-3, with a tentative D call TRBD1 (6 bases). This sequence was found in a man aged 60-69 years with small cell lung cancer. The CDR3 DNA sequence: TGTGCCAGTACTACTCCCCAGGGGACAGATACGCAGTATTTT. It translates to CASTTPQGTDTQYF.